Listed here is a single T cell receptor (beta chain). Antigen specificity is unknown. The CDR3 is made up of 12 amino acids. Trimming took off 4 bases at V and 1 base at J, with 4 bases between the two ends. Per the germline V gene, CDR1 is SNHLY and CDR2 is FYNNEI. These data come from a study of cytomegalovirus exposure and HLA in healthy donors. Study-wide background: In an earlier analysis, 117 million unique TCR beta sequences were found from some 180 million T cells.

The PCR used 60 Vbeta and 13 Jbeta primers. The method was immunoSEQ multiplex PCR; TCRdb's version includes in-frame clones alone and lacks a portion of them. The sample contains 89,000 or so clones, about 81% of which appear only once. General observations from the study: A few CMV-associated chains were confirmed in vitro to be specific for CMV antigens.

This sequence originates from a man between 18 and 29 years old in good health and CMV-seropositive. The V call is TRBV2, the J call TRBJ1-1; no reliable D call. Sample: PBMCs. The DNA for the CDR3 is TGTGCCAGCAGTGTCAGGAACACTGAAGCTTTCTTT. Its protein product is CASSVRNTEAFF.